This entry features one T cell receptor (beta chain) sequence. Its antigen remains unknown. The record originates from a study of cytomegalovirus exposure and HLA in healthy donors. Whole-study results and caveats: Rates of TCR association differed by HLA locus in a later analysis, with DRB1 highest and HLA-C lowest. Excluded: some indistinguishable V segments such as TRBV6-2 and TRBV6-3. Usually a TCR sequence was rare, but some public TCRs were found in many donors. Presence/absence analyses took donor sequencing depth as roughly uniform.

Trimming stripped 7 bases from V and 0 bases from J, with 14 bases between. The V gene's germline CDR1 is SGHAT and CDR2 FQNNGV. The CDR3 is made up of 15 amino acids. Primers for the PCR totalled 60 Vbeta and 13 Jbeta. TCRdb's copy holds only in-frame clones and misses some; the assay was immunoSEQ multiplex PCR. The sample has 150,000 to 200,000 clones; 79% are singletons. The receptor's source is a woman between 50 and 59 years old in good health and CMV-seronegative. The chain uses TRBV11-2 and TRBJ2-3; D perhaps matches TRBD1 (6 bases). Sequenced material: PBMCs. CDR3 sequence (DNA): TGTGCCAGCAAAGTAATGGGACAAAGCACAGATACGCAGTATTTT. Its protein is CASKVMGQSTDTQYF.